This T cell receptor beta chain was identified during a study of early T cells in non-severe SARS-CoV-2 infection. Study summary: Alpha and beta chains were unpaired, from unsorted whole-blood bulk RNA.

MiXCR, run by TCRdb on the 5' RACE reads, gives a single entry per CDR3 protein. This table has roughly 72,000 distinct CDR3 sequences, roughly 13% appearing once. Germline CDR1 MNHEY, CDR2 SVGAGI. The length of the CDR3 is 13 residues. Unmatched junction bases numbered 1, after V lost 3 bases and J lost 5 bases. Source material: whole blood. The sequence was collected from an adult who was a healthcare worker with PCR-confirmed SARS-CoV-2 infection or an uninfected control (not recorded which). The V call is TRBV6-5, the J call TRBJ1-1, with 9 bases identical to TRBD1. CDR3 DNA: TGTGCCAGCAGTTATGGGACAGGGACTGAAGCTTTCTTT. Its protein is CASSYGTGTEAFF.